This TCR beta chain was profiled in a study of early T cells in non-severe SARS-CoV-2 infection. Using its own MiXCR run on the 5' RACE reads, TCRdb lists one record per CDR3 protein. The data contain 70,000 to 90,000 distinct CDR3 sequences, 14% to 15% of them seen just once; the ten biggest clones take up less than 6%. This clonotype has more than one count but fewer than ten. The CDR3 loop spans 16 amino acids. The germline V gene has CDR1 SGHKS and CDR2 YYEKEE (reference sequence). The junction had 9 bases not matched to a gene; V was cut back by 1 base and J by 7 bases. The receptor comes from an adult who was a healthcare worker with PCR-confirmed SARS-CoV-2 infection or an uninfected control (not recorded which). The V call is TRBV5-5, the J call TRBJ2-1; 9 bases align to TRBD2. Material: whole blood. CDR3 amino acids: CASSLLAGGLGNEQFF. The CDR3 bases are TGTGCCAGCAGCTTGTTGGCGGGAGGGCTAGGGAATGAGCAGTTCTTC.